This T cell receptor beta chain was recovered during a study of Graves' ophthalmopathy and Graves' hyperthyroidism. The wider study: Peripheral blood was obtained at first diagnosis, ahead of any treatment. Study-level points and caveats: Most expanded clonotypes in thyroid above 0.001 frequency also showed up in blood.

Beta-chain TCR CDR3 regions were amplified from RNA transcripts. The authors performed first-round RT-PCR with HTBI primers and then a second-round multiplex PCR. TCRdb re-called the multiplex PCR reads through MiXCR, storing one row per CDR3 protein. In the table there are 40,000 or so distinct CDR3 sequences, 45% to 60% of which are singletons. Exclusion covered patients with other autoimmune diseases or uncontrolled infections (as well as pregnancy or lactation). The table lists this clonotype with many counts. No antigen is known for it. Germline CDR1 and CDR2: MNHEY and SVGAGI. V shed 6 bases and J shed 4 bases, with 8 bases lying between them. This CDR3 is 12 amino acids long.

The sequence came from an adult man with Graves' ophthalmopathy. The sequenced sample was peripheral blood. This chain connects TRBV6-5 to TRBJ2-3; unclear D gene. The CDR3 sequence: CASSRNADTQYF. The CDR3 DNA is TGTGCCAGCAGCAGGAACGCAGATACGCAGTATTTT.